This T cell receptor (beta chain) was identified during a study of blood T cell repertoires in COVID-19. Study-wide context: The United States, Italy and Spain supplied acute and convalescent COVID-19 samples.

The CDR3 is made up of 14 amino acids. V was trimmed by 0 bases and J by 9 bases, leaving 10 bases between them. Per germline, CDR1 SGHDT and CDR2 YYEEEE. In the original workflow: Amplification of reference gene primers provided the estimated nucleated cell counts. Sequencing was performed with immunoSEQ multiplex PCR; in TCRdb, only in-frame clones are kept and a portion is missing. V, J and clone size derive from that table, while D and trimming were established from the DNA sequence. The sample yields some 70,000 clones, 80% to 85% seen once. This clone was detected only once. Input material: peripheral blood. The TCR originated in an older woman with acute or convalescent COVID-19. The chain links TRBV5-6 to TRBJ1-6; possibly TRBD1 for D (5 bases). CDR3 region: CASSLGQGGSPLHF. The DNA of the CDR3 is TGTGCCAGCAGCTTGGGGCAGGGTGGTTCACCCCTCCACTTT.